The 3 T cell receptor beta chains below come from one sample, sequenced in a study of cytomegalovirus exposure and HLA in healthy donors. The study ran its PCR with 60 Vbeta and 13 Jbeta primers. Repertoires were generated with immunoSEQ multiplex PCR, while TCRdb's copy carries only in-frame clones and drops some. The sample has some 120,000 clones; over 60% are singletons. The sequencing sample was made of PBMCs. These receptors originate from a human donor in good health.

CDR3 nucleotides: TGTGCCAGCAGCCGTGATATTCTAGCGGGGTCGCCCTACGAGCAGTACTTC. This gives the protein CASSRDILAGSPYEQYF. The chain carries TRBV5-8 and TRBJ2-7; TRBD2 aligns across 9 bases. This CDR3 has 17 amino acids. The germline V gene encodes CDR1 SGHTS and CDR2 YDEGEE. J gave up 2 bases and V 4 bases, and 13 bases lay outside the gene matches. Supplemented by reference TRBV5-8 and TRBJ2-7, the full variable domain reads EAGVTQSPTHLIKTRGQQATLRCSPISGHTSVYWYQQALGLGLQFLLWYDEGEERNRGNFPPRFSGRQFPNYSSELNVNALELEDSALYLCASSRDILAGSPYEQYFGPGTRLTVT.

In this sample, this clone turned up once. The V call is TRBV29-1, the J call TRBJ1-4; D is ambiguous. Looked up from germline, CDR1 is SQVTM and CDR2 is ANQGSEA. This CDR3 has 11 residues. V dropped 2 bases and J dropped 5 bases, with 3 bases sitting between them. CDR3 protein: CSVEINEKLFF. CDR3 nucleotide sequence: TGCAGCGTTGAAATAAATGAAAAACTGTTTTTT.

The chain employs TRBV6-6 and TRBJ2-2; the match to TRBD1 covers 7 bases. CDR3 length: 15 amino acids. Per germline, CDR1 MNHNY and CDR2 SVGAGI (reference sequence). Trimming removed 4 bases from V and 6 bases from J; junction bases left unmatched: 8. CDR3 nucleotide sequence: TGTGCCAGCAGTTCCGAGACAGGGAGCGCCGGGGAGCTGTTTTTT. Translation: CASSSETGSAGELFF.